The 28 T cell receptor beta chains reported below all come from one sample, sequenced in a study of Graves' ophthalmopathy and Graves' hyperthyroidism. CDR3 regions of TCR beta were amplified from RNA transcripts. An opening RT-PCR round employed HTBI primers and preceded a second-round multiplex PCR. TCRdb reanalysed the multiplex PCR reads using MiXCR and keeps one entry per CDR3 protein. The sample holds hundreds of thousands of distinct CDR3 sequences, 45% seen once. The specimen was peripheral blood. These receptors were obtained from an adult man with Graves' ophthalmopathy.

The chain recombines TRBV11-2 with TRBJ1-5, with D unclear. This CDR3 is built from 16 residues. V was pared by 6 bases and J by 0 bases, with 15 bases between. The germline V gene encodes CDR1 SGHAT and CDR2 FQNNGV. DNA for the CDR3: TGTGCCAGCAGTCCGAGGGCAGATTATAGCAATCAGCCCCAGCATTTT. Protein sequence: CASSPRADYSNQPQHF.

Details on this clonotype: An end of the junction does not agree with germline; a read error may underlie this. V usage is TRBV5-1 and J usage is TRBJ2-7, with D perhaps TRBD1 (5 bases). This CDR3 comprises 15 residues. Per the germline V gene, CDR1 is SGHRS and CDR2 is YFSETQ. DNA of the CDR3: TGCGCCAGCGGCTTGGAAGGGGCGCTGGGGCGCGAGCAGTACTTC. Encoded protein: CASGLEGALGREQYF.

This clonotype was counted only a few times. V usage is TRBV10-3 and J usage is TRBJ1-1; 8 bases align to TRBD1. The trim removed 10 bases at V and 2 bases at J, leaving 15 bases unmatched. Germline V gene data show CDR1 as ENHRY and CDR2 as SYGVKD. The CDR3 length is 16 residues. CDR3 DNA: TGTGCCAGCCAGCTGACAGGGGACCTTTCCAACACTGAAGCTTTCTTT. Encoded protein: CASQLTGDLSNTEAFF.

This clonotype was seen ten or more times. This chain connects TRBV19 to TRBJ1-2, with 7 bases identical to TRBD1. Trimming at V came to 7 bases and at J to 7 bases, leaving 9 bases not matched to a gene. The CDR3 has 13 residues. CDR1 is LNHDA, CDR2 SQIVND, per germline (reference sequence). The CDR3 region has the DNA TGTGCCAGTATCGAACAGGGGTCCCTTGGCTACACCTTC. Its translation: CASIEQGSLGYTF.

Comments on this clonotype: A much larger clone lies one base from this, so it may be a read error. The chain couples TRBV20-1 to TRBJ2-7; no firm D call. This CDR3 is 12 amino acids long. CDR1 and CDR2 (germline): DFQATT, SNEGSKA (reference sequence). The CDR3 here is CSATPSAREQHF. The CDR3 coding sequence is TGCAGTGCCACGCCGTCGGCGCGCGAGCAGCACTTC.

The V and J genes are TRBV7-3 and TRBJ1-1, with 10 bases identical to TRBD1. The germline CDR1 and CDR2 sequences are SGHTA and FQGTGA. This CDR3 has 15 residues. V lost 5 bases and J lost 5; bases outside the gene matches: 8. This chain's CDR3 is CASSPSWDRGTEAFF. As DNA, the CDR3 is TGTGCCAGCAGCCCCTCCTGGGACAGGGGAACTGAAGCTTTCTTT.

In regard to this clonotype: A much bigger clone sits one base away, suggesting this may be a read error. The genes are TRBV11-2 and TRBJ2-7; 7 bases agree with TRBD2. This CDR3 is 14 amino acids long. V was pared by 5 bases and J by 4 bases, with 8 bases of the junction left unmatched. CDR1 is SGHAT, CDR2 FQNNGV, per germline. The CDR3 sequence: CASSTGLGRYEQYF. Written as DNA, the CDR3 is TGTGCCAGCAGCACCGGACTAGGACGATACGAGCAGTACTTC.

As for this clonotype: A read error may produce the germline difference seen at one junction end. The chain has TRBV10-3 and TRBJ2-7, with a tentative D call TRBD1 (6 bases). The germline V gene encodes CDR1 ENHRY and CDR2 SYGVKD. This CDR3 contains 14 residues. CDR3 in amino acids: CASSYSGQSYEQYF. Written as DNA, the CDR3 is TGTGCCAGCAGTTACTCCGGACAGAGCTACGAGCAGTACTTC.

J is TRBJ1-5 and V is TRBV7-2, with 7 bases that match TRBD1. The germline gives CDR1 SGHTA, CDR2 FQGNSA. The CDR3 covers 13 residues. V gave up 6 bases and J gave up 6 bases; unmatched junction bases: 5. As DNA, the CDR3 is TGTGCCAGCAGTTCTCGGGACAGTCAGCCCCAGCATTTT. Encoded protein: CASSSRDSQPQHF.

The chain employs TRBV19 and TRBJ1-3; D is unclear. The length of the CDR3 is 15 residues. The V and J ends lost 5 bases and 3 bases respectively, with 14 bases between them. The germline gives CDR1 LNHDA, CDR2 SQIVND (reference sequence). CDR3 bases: TGTGCCAGTAGTGCAAAGGCTTTCGGTGGAAACACCATATATTTT. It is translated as CASSAKAFGGNTIYF.

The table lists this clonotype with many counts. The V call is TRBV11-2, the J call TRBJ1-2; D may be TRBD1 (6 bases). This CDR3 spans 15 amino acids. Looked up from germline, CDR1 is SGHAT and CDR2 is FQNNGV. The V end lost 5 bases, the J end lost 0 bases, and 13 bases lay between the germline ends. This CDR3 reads CASSPTGRANYGYTF. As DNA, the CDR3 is TGTGCCAGCAGCCCGACAGGCCGAGCTAACTATGGCTACACCTTC.

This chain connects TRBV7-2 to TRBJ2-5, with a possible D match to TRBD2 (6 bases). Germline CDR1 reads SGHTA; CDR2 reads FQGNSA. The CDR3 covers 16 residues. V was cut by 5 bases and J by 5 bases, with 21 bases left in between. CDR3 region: CASSQDPTRWGETQYF. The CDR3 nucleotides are TGTGCCAGCAGCCAAGACCCGACTAGGTGGGGGGAGACCCAGTACTTC.

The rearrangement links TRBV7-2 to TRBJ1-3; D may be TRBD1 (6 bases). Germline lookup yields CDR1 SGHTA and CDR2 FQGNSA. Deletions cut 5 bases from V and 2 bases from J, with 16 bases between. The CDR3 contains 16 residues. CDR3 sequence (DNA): TGTGCCAGCAGCCAAGAGACAGGAGTGACTGGAAACACCATATATTTT. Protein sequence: CASSQETGVTGNTIYF.

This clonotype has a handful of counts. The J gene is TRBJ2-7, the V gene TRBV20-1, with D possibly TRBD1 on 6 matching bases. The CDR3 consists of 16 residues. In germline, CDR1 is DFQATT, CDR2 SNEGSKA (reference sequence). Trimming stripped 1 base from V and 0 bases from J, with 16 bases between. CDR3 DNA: TGCAGTGCTAGAGGGATGGGGACATCTTTCTCCTACGAGCAGTACTTC. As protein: CSARGMGTSFSYEQYF.

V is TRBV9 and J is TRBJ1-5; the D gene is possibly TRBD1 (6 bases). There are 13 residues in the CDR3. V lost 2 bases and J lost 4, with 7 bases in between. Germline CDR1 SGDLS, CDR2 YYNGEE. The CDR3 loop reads CASSVGANQPQHF. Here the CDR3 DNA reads TGTGCCAGCAGCGTGGGGGCTAATCAGCCCCAGCATTTT.

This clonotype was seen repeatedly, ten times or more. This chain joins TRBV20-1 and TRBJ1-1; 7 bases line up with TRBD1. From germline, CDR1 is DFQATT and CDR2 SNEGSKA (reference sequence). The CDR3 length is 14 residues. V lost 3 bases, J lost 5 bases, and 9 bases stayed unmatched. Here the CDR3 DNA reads TGCAGTGCTAGGCCCACAGGGGTGTGGACTGAAGCTTTCTTT. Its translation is CSARPTGVWTEAFF.

CDR3: CASRLTGPFYGYTF. In DNA form, the CDR3 reads TGTGCCAGCAGGTTGACAGGGCCCTTCTATGGCTACACCTTC. The rearrangement uses TRBV13 and TRBJ1-2, with 7 bases lining up with TRBD1. J gave up 4 bases and V 6 bases, and 8 bases lay outside the gene matches. The CDR3 sequence is 14 residues long. From germline, CDR1 is PRHDT and CDR2 FYEKMQ (reference sequence).

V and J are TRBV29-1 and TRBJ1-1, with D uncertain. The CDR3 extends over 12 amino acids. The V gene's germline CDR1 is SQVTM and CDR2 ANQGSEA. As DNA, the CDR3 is TGCAGTGCTAGAGGCCGGGACACTGAAGCTTTCTTT. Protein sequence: CSARGRDTEAFF.

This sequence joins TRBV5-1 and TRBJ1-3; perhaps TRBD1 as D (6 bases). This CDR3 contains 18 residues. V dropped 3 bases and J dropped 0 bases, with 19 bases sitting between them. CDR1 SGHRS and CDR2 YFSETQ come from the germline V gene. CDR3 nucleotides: TGCGCCAGCAGCTCGGGCGGCAGGGGCCCTAGCTCTGGAAACACCATATATTTT. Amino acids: CASSSGGRGPSSGNTIYF.

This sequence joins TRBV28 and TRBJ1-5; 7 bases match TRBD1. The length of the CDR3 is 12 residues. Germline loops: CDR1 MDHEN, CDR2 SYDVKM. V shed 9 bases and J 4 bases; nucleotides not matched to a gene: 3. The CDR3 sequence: CASQGVNQPQHF. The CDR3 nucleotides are TGTGCCAGTCAGGGGGTTAATCAGCCCCAGCATTTT.

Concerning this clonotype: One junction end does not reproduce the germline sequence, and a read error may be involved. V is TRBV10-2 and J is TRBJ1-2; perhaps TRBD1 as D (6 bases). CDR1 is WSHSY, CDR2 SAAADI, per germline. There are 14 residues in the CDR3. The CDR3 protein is CASSELTGPYDYTF. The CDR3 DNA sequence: TGCGCCAGCAGTGAGTTAACAGGGCCATATGACTACACCTTC.

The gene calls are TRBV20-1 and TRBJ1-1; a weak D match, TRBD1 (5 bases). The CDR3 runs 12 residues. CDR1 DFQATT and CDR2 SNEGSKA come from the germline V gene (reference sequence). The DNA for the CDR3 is TGCCTCGATTGGGGGGATTACACTGAAGCTTTCTTT. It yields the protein CLDWGDYTEAFF.

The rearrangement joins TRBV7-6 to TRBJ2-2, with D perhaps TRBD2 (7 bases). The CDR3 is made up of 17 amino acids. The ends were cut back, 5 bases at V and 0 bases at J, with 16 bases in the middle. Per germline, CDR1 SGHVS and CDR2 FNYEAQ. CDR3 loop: CASSLLAGATNTGELFF. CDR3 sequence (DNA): TGTGCCAGCAGCCTGCTTGCGGGGGCAACGAACACCGGGGAGCTGTTTTTT.

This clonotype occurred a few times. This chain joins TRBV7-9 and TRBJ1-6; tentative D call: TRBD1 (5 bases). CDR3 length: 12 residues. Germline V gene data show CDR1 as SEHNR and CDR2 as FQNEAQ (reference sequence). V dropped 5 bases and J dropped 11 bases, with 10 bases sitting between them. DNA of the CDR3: TGTGCCAGCAGCCTTCCGGGGGCACCCCTCCACTTT. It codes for CASSLPGAPLHF.

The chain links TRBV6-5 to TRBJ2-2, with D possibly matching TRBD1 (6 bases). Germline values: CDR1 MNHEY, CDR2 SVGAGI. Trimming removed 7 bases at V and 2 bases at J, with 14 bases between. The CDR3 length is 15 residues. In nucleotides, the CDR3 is TGTGCCAGCAATCAAAGGACAGACAACACCGGGGAGCTGTTTTTT. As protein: CASNQRTDNTGELFF.

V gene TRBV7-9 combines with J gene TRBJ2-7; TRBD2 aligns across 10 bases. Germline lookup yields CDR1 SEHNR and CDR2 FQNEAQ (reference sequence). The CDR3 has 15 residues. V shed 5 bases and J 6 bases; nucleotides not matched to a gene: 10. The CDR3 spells CASSVRASGRAEQYF. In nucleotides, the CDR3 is TGTGCCAGCAGCGTACGGGCTAGCGGGAGAGCCGAGCAGTACTTC. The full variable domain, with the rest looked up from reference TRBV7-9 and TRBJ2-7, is DTGVSQNPRHKITKRGQNVTFRCDPISEHNRLYWYRQTLGQGPEFLTYFQNEAQLEKSRLLSDRFSAERPKGSFSTLEIQRTEQGDSAMYLCASSVRASGRAEQYFGPGTRLTVT.

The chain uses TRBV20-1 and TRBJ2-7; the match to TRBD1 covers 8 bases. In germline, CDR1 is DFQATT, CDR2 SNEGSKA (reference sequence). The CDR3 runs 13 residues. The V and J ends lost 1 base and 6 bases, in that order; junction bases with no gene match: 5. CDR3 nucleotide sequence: TGCAGTGCTAGAGTGCCAGGGGGCACCGAGCAGTACTTC. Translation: CSARVPGGTEQYF.

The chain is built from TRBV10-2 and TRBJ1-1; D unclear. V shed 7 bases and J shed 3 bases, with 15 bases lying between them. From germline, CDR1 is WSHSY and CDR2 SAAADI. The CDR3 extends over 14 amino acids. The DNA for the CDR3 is TGCGCCAGCAACCGCCTCGTTCGGGACACTGAAGCTTTCTTT. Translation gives CASNRLVRDTEAFF.